These 19 T cell receptor beta chains share one sample of origin, sequenced in a study of blood T cells in healthy people across ages. Next came a second PCR, run for about 7 to 12 cycles, which used a sample-barcoded 5' primer along with a J-beta primer mix. Each CDR3 protein gets one entry after TCRdb re-called the 5' RACE reads with MiXCR. The table includes some 900,000 distinct CDR3 sequences, roughly 43% detected once. The sample comprised blood. The source is a man aged 30 to 39 in good health.

Notes on this clonotype: Germline and junction disagree at one end, which may indicate a read error. The chain recombines TRBV12-3 or TRBV12-4 with TRBJ1-1, with D maybe TRBD1 (5 bases). The CDR3 is 13 amino acids. The CDR3 nucleotides are TGTGCCAGCAGTGCAGGGTTTAGCACTGAAGCCTTCTTT. Translation gives CASSAGFSTEAFF.

The chain employs TRBV4-3 and TRBJ1-4; a weak D match, TRBD1 (5 bases). Germline V gives CDR1 LGHNA, CDR2 YSLEER. The CDR3 sequence is 14 residues long. Trimming removed 2 bases from V and 6 bases from J, with 10 bases in between. CDR3 DNA: TGCGCCAGCAGCCAAAGGGGATTTCATGAAAAACTGTTTTTT. The encoded protein is CASSQRGFHEKLFF.

DNA for the CDR3: TGCGCCAGCAGCCCTCTCGTCAGGGGTTCCTACGAGCAGTTCTTC. Translating gives CASSPLVRGSYEQFF. The V call is TRBV4-1, the J call TRBJ2-1; tentative D call: TRBD1 (6 bases). This CDR3 contains 15 residues. Trimming took 4 bases from V and 10 from J, leaving 20 bases between them. Germline CDR1 is MGHRA and CDR2 is YSYEKL.

This sequence joins TRBV5-1 and TRBJ2-7; D perhaps matches TRBD2 (5 bases). V shed 6 bases and J shed 3 bases, with 16 bases lying between them. The CDR3 is made up of 14 amino acids. Germline CDR1 reads SGHRS; CDR2 reads YFSETQ. In nucleotides, the CDR3 is TGCGCCAGCAAGAAAGCGGCCGGCGGCTACGAGCAGTACTTC. This encodes CASKKAAGGYEQYF.

This clonotype was seen a few times. The chain couples TRBV2 to TRBJ2-3, with D unclear. Germline CDR1 is SNHLY and CDR2 is FYNNEI. The CDR3 has 13 amino acids. Trimming took off 3 bases at V and 2 bases at J, with 6 bases between the two ends. The CDR3 is CASSEIYTDTQYF. CDR3 in DNA: TGTGCCAGCAGTGAGATATACACAGATACGCAGTATTTT.

The chain uses TRBV4-2 and TRBJ1-2; tentatively, D is TRBD1 (5 bases). Trimming stripped 1 base from V and 4 bases from J, with 22 bases between. The germline CDR1 and CDR2 sequences are LGHNA and YNFKEQ. The CDR3 is 18 residues long. This CDR3 reads CASSQASSVDGTPYGYTF. DNA of the CDR3: TGTGCCAGCAGCCAAGCGTCCTCAGTGGACGGGACTCCCTATGGCTACACCTTC.

CDR3 bases: TGTGCCACCAGTGAGGGGACAGGGGTCACAGATACGCAGTATTTT. It translates to CATSEGTGVTDTQYF. This rearrangement joins TRBV24-1 to TRBJ2-3, with 10 bases lining up with TRBD1. CDR3 length: 15 residues. The junction had 2 bases not matched to a gene; V was cut back by 4 bases and J by 2 bases. Per germline, CDR1 KGHDR and CDR2 SFDVKD.

The chain uses TRBV7-3 and TRBJ2-1, with D possibly being TRBD1 (5 bases). V lost 5 bases to trimming and J lost 9 bases, with 11 bases between them. Germline CDR1 SGHTA, CDR2 FQGTGA. This CDR3 is built from 12 residues. This CDR3 is CASSKQGGEQFF. CDR3 sequence (DNA): TGTGCCAGCAGCAAGCAGGGTGGTGAGCAGTTCTTC. Complete variable domain (other parts from reference TRBV7-3 and TRBJ2-1): GAGVSQTPSNKVTEKGKYVELRCDPISGHTALYWYRQSLGQGPEFLIYFQGTGAADDSGLPNDRFFAVRPEGSVSTLKIQRTERGDSAVYLCASSKQGGEQFFGPGTRLTVL.

The chain joins TRBV19 to TRBJ2-6; 7 nucleotides match TRBD1. Germline V CDR1 and CDR2: LNHDA, SQIVND (reference sequence). This CDR3 is built from 16 residues. V lost 5 bases to trimming and J lost 0 bases; unmatched junction nucleotides: 4. CDR3 amino acids: CASSGTAYSGANVLTF. The CDR3 bases are TGTGCCAGTAGTGGGACAGCCTACTCTGGGGCCAACGTCCTGACTTTC.

The CDR3 loop is CASSAPHLTSEQYF. In nucleotides, the CDR3 is TGTGCCAGCAGCGCCCCCCACCTAACCAGCGAGCAGTACTTC. This chain links TRBV9 with TRBJ2-5, with no clear D. The DNA end is more similar to TRBJ2-7, so the J call may be wrong. Germline V gives CDR1 SGDLS, CDR2 YYNGEE. This CDR3 comprises 14 residues.

This clonotype was seen ten or more times. The chain joins TRBV2 to TRBJ2-7; D uncertain. V lost 5 bases to trimming and J lost 0 bases, with 8 bases between them. The V gene's germline CDR1 is SNHLY and CDR2 FYNNEI. The CDR3 is made up of 13 amino acids. CDR3 DNA: TGTGCCAGCAGTAAGGATTTCTCCTACGAGCAGTACTTC. Translating gives CASSKDFSYEQYF.

CDR3 amino acids: CASSPGYYQTWDTQYF. The CDR3 DNA is TGTGCCAGCAGCCCGGGGTACTATCAAACCTGGGATACGCAGTATTTT. The chain couples TRBV7-2 to TRBJ2-3; TRBD2 might be the D (5 bases). This CDR3 comprises 16 residues. The germline V and J ends were trimmed by 5 bases and 6 bases, with 21 bases remaining between them. The germline CDR1 and CDR2 sequences are SGHTA and FQGNSA.

This chain connects TRBV7-8 to TRBJ1-6, with D possibly TRBD1 on 5 matching bases. V was trimmed by 4 bases and J by 9 bases, leaving 19 bases between them. This CDR3 comprises 16 residues. From germline, CDR1 is SGHVS and CDR2 FQNEAQ. CDR3 protein: CASSSHSRGTSSPLHF. CDR3 DNA sequence: TGTGCCAGCAGCTCACATTCGCGGGGGACGAGTTCACCCCTCCACTTT.

V usage is TRBV28 and J usage is TRBJ2-4; 12 bases align to TRBD2. V was pared by 10 bases and J by 7 bases, with 8 bases of the junction left unmatched. This CDR3 region has 14 residues. Germline-derived CDR1 and CDR2 are MDHEN and SYDVKM. The CDR3 nucleotides are TGTGCCATCGCCCCTAGCGGGAGGGCGAACATTCAGTACTTC. The encoded protein is CAIAPSGRANIQYF.

The chain links TRBV11-2 to TRBJ2-2; D unresolved. With 1 base removed from V and 6 bases from J, the gap between germline ends came to 6 bases. Germline V gene lookup returns CDR1 SGHAT and CDR2 FQNNGV. The CDR3 has 13 residues. CDR3 nucleotide sequence: TGTGCCAGCAGCTTAGTTGAACCCGGGGAGCTGTTTTTT. Its translation is CASSLVEPGELFF. Supplemented by reference TRBV11-2 and TRBJ2-2, the full variable domain reads EAGVAQSPRYKIIEKRQSVAFWCNPISGHATLYWYQQILGQGPKLLIQFQNNGVVDDSQLPKDRFSAERLKGVDSTLKIQPAKLEDSAVYLCASSLVEPGELFFGEGSRLTVL.

The chain's CDR3 is CASSQSSGTSGNIQYF. The DNA of the CDR3 is TGTGCCAGCAGTCAGTCGAGCGGGACTAGCGGAAACATTCAGTACTTC. The J gene is TRBJ2-5, the V gene TRBV6-5; TRBD2 matches at 11 bases. TRBJ2-4 explains the end of the DNA better; the J call may be wrong. From germline, CDR1 is MNHEY and CDR2 SVGAGI. There are 16 residues in the CDR3.

The rearrangement links TRBV4-3 to TRBJ1-4, with D hard to call. Germline V gives CDR1 LGHNA, CDR2 YSLEER. Trimming cost V 1 base and J 7 bases, with 13 bases left between them. The length of the CDR3 is 15 residues. This CDR3 is CASSQVDAWGEKLFF. In nucleotides, the CDR3 is TGCGCCAGCAGCCAAGTTGACGCCTGGGGTGAAAAACTGTTTTTT.

This chain joins TRBV6-5 and TRBJ1-2; a weak D match, TRBD1 (5 bases). There are 14 residues in the CDR3. V lost 0 bases and J lost 7, with 12 bases in between. Germline values: CDR1 MNHEY, CDR2 SVGAGI. The CDR3 loop reads CASSYSQGSGGYTF. CDR3 nucleotides: TGTGCCAGCAGTTACTCTCAGGGTTCTGGTGGCTACACCTTC.

V usage is TRBV6-5 and J usage is TRBJ2-3; 11 bases fit TRBD1. V lost 0 bases, J lost 2 bases, and 4 bases stayed unmatched. This CDR3 contains 17 residues. Germline CDR1 and CDR2: MNHEY and SVGAGI. In DNA, the CDR3 is TGTGCCAGCAGTTACTCAGGACAGGGGGCCAACACAGATACGCAGTATTTT. Its translation is CASSYSGQGANTDTQYF.